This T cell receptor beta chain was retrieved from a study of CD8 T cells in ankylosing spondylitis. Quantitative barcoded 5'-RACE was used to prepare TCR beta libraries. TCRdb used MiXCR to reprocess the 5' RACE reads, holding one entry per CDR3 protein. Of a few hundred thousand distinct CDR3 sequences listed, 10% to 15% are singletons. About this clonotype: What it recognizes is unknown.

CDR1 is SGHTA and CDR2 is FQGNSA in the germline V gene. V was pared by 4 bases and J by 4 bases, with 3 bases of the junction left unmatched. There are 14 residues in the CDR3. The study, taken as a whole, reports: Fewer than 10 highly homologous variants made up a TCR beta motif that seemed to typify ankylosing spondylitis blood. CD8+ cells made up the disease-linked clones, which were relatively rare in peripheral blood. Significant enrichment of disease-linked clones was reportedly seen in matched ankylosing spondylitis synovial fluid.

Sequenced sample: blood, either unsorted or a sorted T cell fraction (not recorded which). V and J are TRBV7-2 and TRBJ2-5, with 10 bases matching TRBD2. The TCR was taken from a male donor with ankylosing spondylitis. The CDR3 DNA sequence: TGTGCCAGCAGCTCCGTAGCGGGGGGAGAGACCCAGTACTTC. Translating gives CASSSVAGGETQYF. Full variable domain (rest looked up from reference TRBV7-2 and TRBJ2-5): GAGVSQSPSNKVTEKGKDVELRCDPISGHTALYWYRQSLGQGLEFLIYFQGNSAPDKSGLPSDRFSAERTGGSVSTLTIQRTQQEDSAVYLCASSSVAGGETQYFGPGTRLLVL.